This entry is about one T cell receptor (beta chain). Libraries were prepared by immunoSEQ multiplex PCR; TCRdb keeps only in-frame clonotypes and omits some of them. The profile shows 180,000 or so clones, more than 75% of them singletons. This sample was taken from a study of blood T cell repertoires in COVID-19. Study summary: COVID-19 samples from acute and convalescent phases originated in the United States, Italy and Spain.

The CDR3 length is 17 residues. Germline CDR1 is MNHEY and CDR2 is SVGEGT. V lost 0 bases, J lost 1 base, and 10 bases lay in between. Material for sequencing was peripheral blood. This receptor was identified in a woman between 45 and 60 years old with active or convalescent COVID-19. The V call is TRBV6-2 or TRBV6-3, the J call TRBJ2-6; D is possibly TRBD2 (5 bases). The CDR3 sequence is CASSYSWAGSGANVLTF. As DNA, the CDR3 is TGTGCCAGCAGTTACTCGTGGGCGGGTTCTGGGGCCAACGTCCTGACTTTC.